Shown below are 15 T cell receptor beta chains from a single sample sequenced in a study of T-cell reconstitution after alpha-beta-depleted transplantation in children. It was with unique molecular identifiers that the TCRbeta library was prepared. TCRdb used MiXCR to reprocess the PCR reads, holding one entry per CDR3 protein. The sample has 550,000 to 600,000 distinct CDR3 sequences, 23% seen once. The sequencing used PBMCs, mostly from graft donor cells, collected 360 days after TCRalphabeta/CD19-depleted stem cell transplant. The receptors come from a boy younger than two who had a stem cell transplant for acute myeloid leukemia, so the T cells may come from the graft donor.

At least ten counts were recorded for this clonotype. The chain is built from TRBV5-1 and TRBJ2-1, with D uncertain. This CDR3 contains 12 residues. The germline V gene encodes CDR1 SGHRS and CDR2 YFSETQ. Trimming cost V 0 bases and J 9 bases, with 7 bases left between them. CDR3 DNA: TGCGCCAGCAGCTTGGCCATGAGTGAGCAGTTCTTC. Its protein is CASSLAMSEQFF.

CDR3 coding DNA: TGTGCCAGCAGTCCCCTTGTCAGGGGCGCAAAGACCCAGTACTTC. This codes for CASSPLVRGAKTQYF. This chain connects TRBV28 to TRBJ2-5; D is possibly TRBD1 (6 bases). This CDR3 contains 15 residues. The germline V gene encodes CDR1 MDHEN and CDR2 SYDVKM. Trimming removed 5 bases from V and 6 bases from J, with 19 bases in between.

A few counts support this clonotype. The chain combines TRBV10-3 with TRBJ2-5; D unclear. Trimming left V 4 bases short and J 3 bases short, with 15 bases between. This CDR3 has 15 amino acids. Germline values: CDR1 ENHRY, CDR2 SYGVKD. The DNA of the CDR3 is TGTGCCATCAGTGGCGGTAGCAGCGCAAAAGAGACCCAGTACTTC. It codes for CAISGGSSAKETQYF.

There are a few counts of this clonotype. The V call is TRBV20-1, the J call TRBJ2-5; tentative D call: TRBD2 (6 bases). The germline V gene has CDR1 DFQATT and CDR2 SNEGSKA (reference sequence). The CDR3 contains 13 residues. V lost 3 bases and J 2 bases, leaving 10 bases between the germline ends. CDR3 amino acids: CSARGGVQETQYF. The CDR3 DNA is TGCAGTGCTAGGGGCGGGGTTCAAGAGACCCAGTACTTC.

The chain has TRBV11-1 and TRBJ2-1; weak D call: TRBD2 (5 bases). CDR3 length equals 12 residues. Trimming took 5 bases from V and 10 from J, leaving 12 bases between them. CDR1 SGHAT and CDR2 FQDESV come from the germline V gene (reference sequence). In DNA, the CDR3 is TGTGCCAGCAGCCCGGACCGCGGGGAGCAGTTCTTC. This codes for CASSPDRGEQFF. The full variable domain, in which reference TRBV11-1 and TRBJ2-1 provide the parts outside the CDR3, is EAEVAQSPRYKITEKSQAVAFWCDPISGHATLYWYRQILGQGPELLVQFQDESVVDDSQLPKDRFSAERLKGVDSTLKIQPAELGDSAMYLCASSPDRGEQFFGPGTRLTVL.

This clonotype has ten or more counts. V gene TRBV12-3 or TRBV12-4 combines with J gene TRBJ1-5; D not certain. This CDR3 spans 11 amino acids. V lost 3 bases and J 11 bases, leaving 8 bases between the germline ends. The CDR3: CASSFRPAQHF. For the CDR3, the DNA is TGTGCCAGCAGTTTTAGACCAGCCCAGCATTTT.

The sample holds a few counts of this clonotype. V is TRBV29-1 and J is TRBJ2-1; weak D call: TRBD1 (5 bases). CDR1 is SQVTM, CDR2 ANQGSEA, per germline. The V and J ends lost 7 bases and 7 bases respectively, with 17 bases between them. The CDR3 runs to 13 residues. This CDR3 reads CSGQDVNRNEQFF. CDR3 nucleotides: TGCAGCGGTCAGGACGTGAACAGGAATGAGCAGTTCTTC.

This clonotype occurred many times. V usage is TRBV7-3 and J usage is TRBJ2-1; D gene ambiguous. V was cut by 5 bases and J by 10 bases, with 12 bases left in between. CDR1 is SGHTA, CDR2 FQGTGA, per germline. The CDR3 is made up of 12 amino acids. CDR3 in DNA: TGTGCCAGCAGCGCCCAAGGTAACGAGCAGTTCTTC. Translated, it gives CASSAQGNEQFF.

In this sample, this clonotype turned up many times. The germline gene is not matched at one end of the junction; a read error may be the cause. The CDR3 region is CASSFLVNEQFF. The CDR3 DNA reads TGTGCCAGCAGCTTTCTCGTGAATGAGCAGTTCTTC. The V gene is TRBV5-1, the J gene TRBJ2-1; no clear D. The CDR3 loop spans 12 amino acids. Germline values: CDR1 SGHRS, CDR2 YFSETQ.

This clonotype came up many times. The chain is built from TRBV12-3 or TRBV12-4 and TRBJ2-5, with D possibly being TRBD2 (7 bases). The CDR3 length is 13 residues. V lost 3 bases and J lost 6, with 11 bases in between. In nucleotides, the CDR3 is TGTGCCAGCAGTTTCGGGGGGCTTAAGACCCAGTACTTC. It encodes CASSFGGLKTQYF.

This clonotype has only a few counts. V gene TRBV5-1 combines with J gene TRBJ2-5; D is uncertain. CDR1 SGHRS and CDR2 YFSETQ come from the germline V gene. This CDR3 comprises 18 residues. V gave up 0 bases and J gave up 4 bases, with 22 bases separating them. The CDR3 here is CASSLDNRRGTPRETQYF. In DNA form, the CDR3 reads TGCGCCAGCAGCTTGGATAATAGAAGAGGAACTCCGCGAGAGACCCAGTACTTC.

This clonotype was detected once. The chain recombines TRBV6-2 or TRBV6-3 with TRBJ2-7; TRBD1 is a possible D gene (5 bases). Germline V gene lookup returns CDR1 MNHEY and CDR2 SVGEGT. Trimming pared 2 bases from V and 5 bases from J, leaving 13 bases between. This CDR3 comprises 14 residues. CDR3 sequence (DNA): TGTGCCAGCAGTTACCCGTCGCCAGGGAACGAGCAGTACTTC. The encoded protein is CASSYPSPGNEQYF.

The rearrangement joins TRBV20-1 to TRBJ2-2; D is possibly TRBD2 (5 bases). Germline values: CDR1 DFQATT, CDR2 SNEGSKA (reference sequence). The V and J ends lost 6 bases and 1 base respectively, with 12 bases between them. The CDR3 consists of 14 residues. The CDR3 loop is CSAMTTGNTGELFF. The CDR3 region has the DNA TGCAGTGCAATGACTACCGGGAACACCGGGGAGCTGTTTTTT.

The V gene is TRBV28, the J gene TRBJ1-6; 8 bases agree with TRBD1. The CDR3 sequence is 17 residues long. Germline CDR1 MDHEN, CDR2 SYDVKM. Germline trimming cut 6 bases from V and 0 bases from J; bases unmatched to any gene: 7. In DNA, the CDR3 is TGTGCCAGCAGCCTCCGCGGGACAGGCTCCTATAATTCACCCCTCCACTTT. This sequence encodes CASSLRGTGSYNSPLHF. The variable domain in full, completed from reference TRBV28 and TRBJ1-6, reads DVKVTQSSRYLVKRTGEKVFLECVQDMDHENMFWYRQDPGLGLRLIYFSYDVKMKEKGDIPEGYSVSREKKERFSLILESASTNQTSMYLCASSLRGTGSYNSPLHFGNGTRLTVT.

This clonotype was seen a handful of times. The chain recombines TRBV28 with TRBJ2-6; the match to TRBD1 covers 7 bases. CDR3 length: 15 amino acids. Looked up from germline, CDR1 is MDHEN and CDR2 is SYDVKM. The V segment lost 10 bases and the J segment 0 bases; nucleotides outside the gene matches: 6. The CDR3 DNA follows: TGTGCCACACGGGACAGCTTCTCTGGGGCCAACGTCCTGACTTTC. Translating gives CATRDSFSGANVLTF.